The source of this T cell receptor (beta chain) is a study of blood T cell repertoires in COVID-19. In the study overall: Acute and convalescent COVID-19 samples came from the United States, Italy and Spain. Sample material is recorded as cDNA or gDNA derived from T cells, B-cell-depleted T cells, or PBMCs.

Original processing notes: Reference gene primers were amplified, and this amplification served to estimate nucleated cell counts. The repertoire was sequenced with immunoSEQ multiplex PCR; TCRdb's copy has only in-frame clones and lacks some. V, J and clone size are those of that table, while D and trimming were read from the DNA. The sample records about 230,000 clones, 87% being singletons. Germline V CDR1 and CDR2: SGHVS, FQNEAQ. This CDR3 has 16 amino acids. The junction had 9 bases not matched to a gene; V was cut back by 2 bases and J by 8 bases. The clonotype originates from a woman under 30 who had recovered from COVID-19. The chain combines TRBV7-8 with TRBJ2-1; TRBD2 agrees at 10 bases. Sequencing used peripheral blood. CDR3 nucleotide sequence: TGTGCCAGCAGCTTATATTATACTAGCGGGATGGATGAGCAGTTCTTC. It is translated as CASSLYYTSGMDEQFF.